Presented here are 17 T cell receptor beta chains from one specimen sequenced in a study of prognosis after radiotherapy for stage I lung cancer. Genomic DNA was the source, and TCR beta CDR3 was amplified from it by two-round multiplex PCR. During first-round PCR, primers specific to each TRBV and TRBJ gene were used. TCRdb reanalysed the multiplex PCR reads using MiXCR and keeps one entry per CDR3 protein. The sample lists nearly 35,000 distinct CDR3 sequences, nearly 35% occurring once. The sequencing here drew on PBMCs, taken before or after stereotactic body radiation therapy (not recorded which). The receptors were gathered from a donor aged 50 or older with non-small cell lung cancer.

There are many counts of this clonotype. The rearrangement links TRBV4-1 to TRBJ2-7; D perhaps matches TRBD2 (6 bases). V shed 0 bases and J shed 7 bases, with 13 bases lying between them. The germline CDR1 and CDR2 sequences are MGHRA and YSYEKL. The CDR3 extends over 14 amino acids. CDR3 in amino acids: CASSQEGSGTEQYF. CDR3 bases: TGCGCCAGCAGCCAAGAAGGGTCGGGGACTGAGCAGTACTTC.

Comments on this clonotype: A read error is possible here, since a much larger clone lies one base away. The V call is TRBV30, the J call TRBJ2-5, with D unresolved. This CDR3 has 15 amino acids. Trimming removed 7 bases at V and 4 bases at J, with 22 bases between. Germline-derived CDR1 and CDR2 are GTSNPN and SVGIG (reference sequence). The CDR3 protein is CALERGSWRGETQYF. The CDR3 coding sequence is TGTGCCTTAGAGCGTGGAAGCTGGAGAGGAGAGACCCAGTACTTC.

Only one count was recorded for this clonotype. One base separates it from a far larger clone, so it is likely a read error. V usage is TRBV20-1 and J usage is TRBJ2-7; 12 bases agree with TRBD2. Germline V gives CDR1 DFQATT, CDR2 SNEGSKA (reference sequence). V lost 0 bases and J lost 7; bases outside the gene matches: 13. The length of the CDR3 is 17 residues. As DNA, the CDR3 is TGCAGTGCTAGAGATCTGGAAGCTAGCGGGGGGGCTATTGAGCAGTACTTC. Its protein product is CSARDLEASGGAIEQYF.

This chain links TRBV10-1 with TRBJ1-3; D is ambiguous. V lost 3 bases and J lost 4, with 10 bases in between. Germline loops: CDR1 WNHNN, CDR2 SYGVQD (reference sequence). The CDR3 has 14 residues. CDR3 sequence (DNA): TGCGCCAGCAGTGATGGAGGGATCGGAAACACCATATATTTT. Translated, it gives CASSDGGIGNTIYF.

By proportion, this clonotype is medium-sized. The chain is built from TRBV3-1 and TRBJ2-2; D uncertain. From germline, CDR1 is LGHDT and CDR2 YNNKEL (reference sequence). This CDR3 is built from 13 residues. Trimming took off 4 bases at V and 6 bases at J, with 9 bases between the two ends. The CDR3 DNA is TGTGCCAGCAGCCTTTCCGGGCCCGGGGAGCTGTTTTTT. This codes for CASSLSGPGELFF.

This clonotype was detected ten times or more. The J gene is TRBJ2-1, the V gene TRBV5-1; the D gene is possibly TRBD2 (7 bases). V was shortened by 2 bases and J by 2 bases, with 11 bases between the two germline ends. Germline CDR1 and CDR2: SGHRS and YFSETQ. CDR3 size: 15 residues. Here the CDR3 DNA reads TGCGCCAGCAGCTTCGGCGGGGGCCCCTACAATGAGCAGTTCTTC. The encoded protein is CASSFGGGPYNEQFF.

Judged by abundance, this clonotype is medium-sized. This rearrangement joins TRBV28 to TRBJ2-7; the D call may be TRBD1 or TRBD2 (7 bases each). The CDR3 length is 14 residues. Germline V gives CDR1 MDHEN, CDR2 SYDVKM. Between the trimmed V and J ends, which lost 2 bases and 6 bases, there was a span of 14 bases. Here the CDR3 DNA reads TGTGCCAGCAGTTTAGATATCAGGGGGGGCGAGCAGTACTTC. Protein product: CASSLDIRGGEQYF.

About this clonotype itself: This likely traces to a read error, being one base from a far larger clone. The J gene is TRBJ1-2, the V gene TRBV6-4, with 9 nucleotides matching TRBD1. This CDR3 region has 16 residues. Germline V gene data show CDR1 as MRHNA and CDR2 as SNTAGT. In DNA form, the CDR3 reads TGTGCCAGCAGTGATCAAACAGGGGGCGCTAACTATGGCTACAACTTC. The encoded protein is CASSDQTGGANYGYNF.

With respect to this clonotype: This sequence is one base from a far larger clone and is likely a read error. This chain links TRBV6-6 with TRBJ2-5; D possibly corresponds to TRBD2 (6 bases). This CDR3 is built from 14 residues. Germline V CDR1 and CDR2: MNHNY, SVGAGI (reference sequence). The V end was cut by 5 bases, the J end by 3 bases, with 13 bases between. The CDR3 loop reads CASSNIGGKETQYF. The CDR3 DNA is TGTGCCAGCAGTAATATCGGGGGAAAAGAGACCCAGTACTTC.

This sequence joins TRBV12-3 or TRBV12-4 and TRBJ1-3; D gene unclear. This CDR3 has 15 amino acids. V dropped 6 bases and J dropped 7 bases, with 19 bases sitting between them. The CDR3 DNA reads as TGTGCCAGCAGCCGGCGGCCTGTGTCGAGTAACACCATATATTTT. Its protein is CASSRRPVSSNTIYF.

Note on this clonotype: The junction departs from germline at one end; a sequencing error may be responsible. The chain joins TRBV18 to TRBJ2-5, with D possibly being TRBD1 or TRBD2 (6 bases each). Germline assignment: CDR1 KGHSH and CDR2 LQKENI. The CDR3 runs to 15 residues. The CDR3 DNA follows: TGTGCCAGCTCTCTGACCGGGGGCTACCAAGAGACCCAGCACTTC. Translating gives CASSLTGGYQETQHF.

Regarding this clonotype: This may stem from a read error, because a much larger clone lies one nucleotide away. The chain couples TRBV9 to TRBJ2-7; 7 bases match TRBD1. The CDR3 is made up of 13 amino acids. Germline CDR1 reads SGDLS; CDR2 reads YYNGEE. CDR3 DNA sequence: TGTGCCAGCAGCGCACAGGGGTCCTACGATCAGTACTTC. It translates to CASSAQGSYDQYF.

This chain joins TRBV12-3 or TRBV12-4 and TRBJ2-7, with D possibly matching TRBD1 (6 bases). The CDR3 sequence is 15 residues long. Between the trimmed V and J ends, which lost 5 bases and 1 base, there was a span of 15 bases. The CDR3 region has the DNA TGTGCCAGCAGTAGACTCGGACAGCGATCCTACGAGCAGTACTTC. Translating gives CASSRLGQRSYEQYF.

This clonotype was detected ten times or more. The rearrangement uses TRBV7-8 and TRBJ2-1; 9 bases match TRBD1. This CDR3 is built from 16 residues. Trimming cost V 5 bases and J 2 bases; bases outside gene matches: 7. Per germline, CDR1 SGHVS and CDR2 FQNEAQ. CDR3 nucleotides: TGTGCCAGCAGCCCTTACCGACAGGGGGCCTACAATGAGCAGTTCTTC. This translates into CASSPYRQGAYNEQFF.

This clonotype was seen at least ten times. This chain joins TRBV7-6 and TRBJ2-1; D is unresolved. The CDR3 covers 13 residues. Germline CDR1 reads SGHVS; CDR2 reads FNYEAQ. Trimming took 1 base from V and 7 from J, leaving 8 bases between them. The CDR3 DNA sequence: TGTGCCAGCAGCTTAGGCAGAGCAAATGAGCAGTTCTTC. This sequence encodes CASSLGRANEQFF.

The J gene is TRBJ1-5, the V gene TRBV6-2 or TRBV6-3; D unresolved. CDR1 MNHEY and CDR2 SVGEGT come from the germline V gene. This CDR3 has 15 residues. The V end lost 4 bases, the J end lost 1 base, and 11 bases lay between the germline ends. CDR3 loop: CASSLDGKSNQPQHF. The CDR3 DNA follows: TGTGCCAGCAGTTTGGACGGAAAAAGCAATCAGCCCCAGCATTTT.

A remark on this clonotype: At one boundary the junction diverges from the germline segment, which might be a read error. The chain couples TRBV7-2 to TRBJ2-2; D is possibly TRBD1 or TRBD2 (5 bases each). CDR1 is SGHTA, CDR2 FQGNSA, per germline. This CDR3 comprises 14 residues. The CDR3 nucleotides read TGTGCCAGCAGATTACTGCAGGGTGCCGGGGAGCTGTTTTTC. It codes for CASRLLQGAGELFF.